This TCR beta chain was obtained from a study of cytomegalovirus exposure and HLA in healthy donors (dated by TCRdb to about 2017). The study in broad terms: According to an earlier analysis of 450 to 650 of the donors, some 170 million T cells yielded 117 million unique TCR beta sequences and less than 300 Gb of sequence data. About 330 gigabases of sequencing data and 75 million to 85 million unique TCR sequences made up an early release that covered under 750 HLA-typed donors. The genetic ancestry cluster associated with self-reported Caucasian donors included around four fifths of the roughly 380 genotyped donors. The study aimed to test whether cataloging public T cell receptors could reveal signatures of past pathogen exposure. The study profiled the T cell repertoires of 666 subjects by immunosequencing and related them to cytomegalovirus serostatus. Along with the roughly 610-subject first cohort, a separate validation cohort of 120 different subjects was used. To predict cytomegalovirus infection status, the study combined high-throughput TCR immunosequencing, statistical association of individual TCRs with disease status, and machine learning. In a later analysis, previously published TCR beta repertoires from 670 or so donors were re-analyzed and high-resolution HLA genotyping was added so that TCR occurrence patterns could be studied. Rather than drawing on any new phenotypic data, the later analysis identified candidate immune exposures from TCR beta sequences and the way those sequences occurred across donors. To decide whether each TCR beta V gene segment behaved as functional or pseudogenic, an earlier analysis of 587 of the donors relied on high-throughput TCR beta sequencing. Donor age, sex, ethnicity and CMV serostatus were compiled alongside the repertoire data. Genome-wide SNP genotypes for about 65% of the roughly 700 donors were used in a later genetic analysis, which treated that subset as a discovery cohort. Every discovery cohort repertoire had been produced on one sequencing platform. HLA typing covered class I and class II loci at four-digit resolution. The number of donors typed differed by locus, with roughly 629-640 for A, B, C, DRB1 and DQB1, over 500 for DQA1, some 570 for DPA1, and some 440 for DPB1. A few DR-DQ haplotypes were handled as single units for association and clustering because linkage in the cohort was strong. On average, around 200,000 unique TCR beta nucleotide sequences were sequenced per donor among fewer than 500 genotyped donors of the cohort, with around 19% of those sequences being non-productive.

Libraries were built with the immunoSEQ multiplex PCR assay. A mixture of 60 forward primers for TCR Vbeta segments and 13 reverse primers for TCR Jbeta segments was used in the multiplex PCR. Amplification of the CDR3 region of rearranged TCR beta genes was performed with a multiplex PCR assay on genomic DNA. On the Illumina HiSeq System, the amplified TCR beta libraries were sequenced as 87-base-pair reads. The original pipeline was this. A later analysis tallied approximately 87 million unique TCR beta chains across the 640 or so repertoires, and some 12 million of those chains were shared by two or more donors. Raw reads were error-corrected and collapsed into unique sequences with a nearest-neighbor algorithm that merged closely related sequences to remove PCR and sequencing errors. Alignment of CDR3 sequences to IMGT reference sequences was used to assign V, D and J gene segments. Each retained sequence needed at least a six-nucleotide match to both a V gene segment and a J gene segment. Rearrangements were classified as productive when the CDR3 lacked stop codons and remained in frame with V and J, and all other rearrangements were classified as non-productive. CDR3 was defined according to IMGT convention as the region running from the second conserved V-encoded cysteine to the conserved J-encoded phenylalanine. In an earlier analysis of around 640 of the donors, sequences lacking an unambiguous match to a single V gene segment were excluded. An earlier analysis of 500 to 600 of the donors classified V segments as functional when productive rearrangements were above 56.7% and as segregating when the standard deviation between donors was above 5%. A statistical classification framework was developed to diagnose cytomegalovirus status using the catalog of TCR beta chain sequences. A later analysis assigned V and J genes by comparing TCR nucleotide sequences with IMGT/GENE-DB human TR gene sequences. A later analysis assigned CDR3 sequences and most-parsimonious VDJ recombination scenarios with the TCRdist pipeline. A later analysis defined each TCR beta chain by its CDR3 amino acid sequence plus V-gene family, and excluded reads lacking a unique V-gene family. In a later analysis, 500 to 650 highly shared, low-generation-probability nucleotide sequences were removed to address suspected cross-contamination and a sequencing artifact. In a later analysis, a clonal expansion index for each public chain was calculated from normalized within-repertoire ranks of inferred template counts. In a later analysis, generation probabilities were computed with a VDJ recombination model fitted to out-of-frame rearrangements, and the resulting probabilities were checked against IGoR. In a later analysis, TCR-TCR, TCR-HLA and TCR-CMV co-occurrence was scored with hypergeometric tests, and a repertoire-size bias correction was applied to TCR pairs. A later analysis estimated false discovery rates by permuting HLA or CMV assignments 20 times. In a later analysis, co-occurring TCRs were grouped with DBSCAN, and TCRdist sequence similarity was added when clustering was performed within HLA-allele-positive subsets. Repertoires with fewer than 30,000 or more than 120,000 public chains were left out of co-occurrence clustering, as were five repertoires with anomalous nucleotide sharing. TCRdb re-hosts the immuneACCESS table, in-frame sequences only. Its copies lack some clones; in the studies checked, an unresolved V gene accounts for under half of them, and the cause for the rest is not known. V, J and clone size are those of that table, while D and trimming were read from the DNA. The sample data list 150,000 to 200,000 clones, and 70% to 80% of these were observed just once. 0.69% of the sample is taken by the ten largest.

Remarks on this clone: Its recognized antigen is unknown. Per-nucleotide qualities are absent, and no much larger clonotype sits a single base away.

What the research found in general, with its limitations: According to a later analysis, parvovirus B19, influenza, CMV and Epstein-Barr virus appeared linked to several top co-occurrence clusters. A later genetic analysis reported fewer N-insertions in productive TCRs among donors in an Asian-associated ancestry cluster than the roughly 700-donor mean. In a later analysis, TCR association rates were found to vary across HLA loci, with the most associated TCRs seen for DRB1 alleles and the fewest for HLA-C alleles. In a later analysis, some 18,000 TCR beta sequences were associated with specific HLA alleles at a false discovery rate of 0.05. In this cohort, only TCR beta chains were sequenced, and detectable features were limited by the absence of alpha or paired-chain data. Strong co-occurrence of HLA alleles, especially DR and DQ, made assigning TCR associations to individual alleles difficult. In vitro tests confirmed that a few of the cytomegalovirus-associated TCR beta chains recognize cytomegalovirus antigens. About 17 rarely observed V segments, including chromosome 9 orphons, were excluded from the earlier analysis of some 590 of the donors because counts were too low. According to a later analysis, most CMV-associated TCR beta chains appeared to be HLA-restricted, and the HLA associations seemed to be driven largely by CMV exposure. In a later analysis, HLA-associated TCR beta chains were found to be more clonally expanded and to have lower generation probabilities than equally common non-associated chains. Because HLA typing was missing for some donors at each locus, association tests included only the typed subset. CMV serostatus was the only immune exposure information available for the cohort. Most TCR sequences were seen in very few donors, while some public TCRs were found in many individuals. The authors suggested that the approach could potentially be extended to other disease states and immunological phenotypes. The sequencing pipeline was judged likely to have produced a cluster of highly shared sequence variants as a technical artifact. In both the original and validation cohorts, the classifier was reported to diagnose cytomegalovirus status with high specificity and sensitivity. An association between a missense DCLRE1C variant and V-gene and J-gene trimming of TCR beta chains was found in a later genetic analysis and replicated in an independent cohort. Some IMGT-functional V segments, including TRBV6-2 and TRBV6-3, could not be distinguished by the 87-base-pair reads and were therefore excluded. In an earlier analysis of approximately 590 of the donors, most TCR beta V segments appeared in productive rearrangements about 90% or about 30% of the time, broadly matching IMGT annotations. Roughly uniform sequencing depth across donors was assumed in presence/absence analyses, although this assumption may not hold. The study gave a list of about 160 TCR beta chains associated with cytomegalovirus. Linkage disequilibrium might explain the correlated functional status among segregating V segments, but an unknown experimental factor could not be excluded. A further reported finding was that TCR beta sequences accurately predicted the HLA-A and HLA-B alleles for most subjects in the first cohort.

The cohort comprised some 700 healthy bone marrow donors. At the time of sampling, all cohort members were nominally healthy, though unrecorded immune exposures were likely present. The donor was CMV seronegative and belonged to the group of 350 to 400 seronegative cohort members. A peripheral blood sample was provided by each donor, and peripheral blood mononuclear cells were used for TCR beta sequencing. The Qiagen DNeasy Blood Extraction Kit was used to extract genomic DNA from the blood cell samples. The germline V gene provides CDR1 SGHNT and CDR2 YENEEA. Trimming removed 5 bases from V and 4 bases from J; the gene matches leave 5 bases unexplained. CDR3 length: 15 amino acids, cysteine to phenylalanine. CDR3 DNA only is kept here, 45 bases in frame from base 1.

The specimen was PBMCs. This TCR came from a woman aged 35 to 49 in good health and CMV-seronegative. This chain joins TRBV11-3 to TRBJ1-5; 10 bases in the middle match TRBD1. The CDR3 protein sequence reads: CASSRTGQGNQPQHF. The DNA reads as follows: TGTGCCAGCAGCCGCACGGGACAGGGGAATCAGCCCCAGCATTTT.